What follows describes a single T cell receptor (beta chain). These data originate in a study of cytomegalovirus exposure and HLA in healthy donors. Study context: Tens of millions of unique TCRs, all from HLA-typed donors, were included in an early release of the data.

The trim removed 5 bases at V and 2 bases at J, leaving 8 bases unmatched. Per germline, CDR1 LGHNA and CDR2 YNFKEQ. The CDR3 has 16 residues. PCR was performed using 60 Vbeta and 13 Jbeta primers. As originally analysed: Later analysis identified around 85 million unique TCR beta chains, 9 million to 13 million shared. This table comes from immunoSEQ multiplex PCR, and its TCRdb copy is limited to in-frame clones, with some not included. The V and J calls and the clone size are those of that table, but D and trimming were determined from the DNA. Here the sample spans 210,000 or so clones, about 90% being singletons.

The V gene is TRBV4-2, the J gene TRBJ1-2; 10 bases map to TRBD1. This clonotype was obtained from a man aged 25 to 45 in good health and CMV-seronegative. Sequencing input: PBMCs. The CDR3, as DNA: TGTGCCAGCAGCGGGACAGGGGACTTCGCCAACTATGGCTACACCTTC. Translation gives CASSGTGDFANYGYTF.